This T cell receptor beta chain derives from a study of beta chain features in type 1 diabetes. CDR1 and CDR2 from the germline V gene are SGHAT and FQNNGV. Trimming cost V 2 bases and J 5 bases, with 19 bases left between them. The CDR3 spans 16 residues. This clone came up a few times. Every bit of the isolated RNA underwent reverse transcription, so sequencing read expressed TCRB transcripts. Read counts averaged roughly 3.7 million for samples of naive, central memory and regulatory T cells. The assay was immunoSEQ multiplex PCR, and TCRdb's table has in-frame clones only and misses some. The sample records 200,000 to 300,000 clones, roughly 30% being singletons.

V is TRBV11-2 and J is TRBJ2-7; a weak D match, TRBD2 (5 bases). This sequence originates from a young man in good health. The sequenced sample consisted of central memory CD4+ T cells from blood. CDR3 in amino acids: CASSLRGQKGSNEQYF. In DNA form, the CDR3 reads TGTGCCAGCAGCTTACGCGGGCAGAAAGGGTCTAACGAGCAGTACTTC.